This TCR beta chain was retrieved from a study of CD8+ T cells in alopecia areata. Stated treatment: oral pan-JAK inhibitor, 5-10 mg twice daily. This clone was recorded many times. V shed 8 bases and J shed 7 bases, with 15 bases lying between them. Germline lookup yields CDR1 MGHRA and CDR2 YSYEKL. The CDR3 has 12 amino acids. cDNA serving as the sequencing template came from extracted, reverse transcribed RNA. Sequencing used immunoSEQ multiplex PCR; TCRdb keeps in-frame clones, though not all of them. The sample consists of roughly 110,000 clones, roughly three fifths of them appearing once. This chain connects TRBV4-1 to TRBJ2-7, with D possibly TRBD2 on 7 matching bases. The sequenced sample was CD4+ T cells sorted from blood, obtained at week 24, from a patient treated with tofacitinib. The TCR comes from a human donor with alopecia areata. The CDR3, as DNA: TGCGCCAGCGGGCCCAAGGGGGGGGAGCAGTACTTC. It encodes CASGPKGGEQYF.